One sample yielded the 29 T cell receptor beta chains listed below, sequenced in a study of T-cell reconstitution after alpha-beta-depleted transplantation in children. Construction of the TCRbeta library involved unique molecular identifiers. Each CDR3 protein gets one entry after TCRdb re-called the PCR reads with MiXCR. The repertoire holds 450,000 to 600,000 distinct CDR3 sequences, with around 13% as singletons. Specimen: PBMCs, mostly from graft donor cells, collected 360 days after TCRalphabeta/CD19-depleted stem cell transplant. The receptors derive from a male patient between 5 and 17 years old who had a stem cell transplant for acute myeloid leukemia, so the T cells may come from the graft donor.

This clonotype was detected only once. V and J are TRBV2 and TRBJ1-2; D remains unclear. The V end lost 4 bases, the J end lost 7 bases, and 7 bases lay between the germline ends. The germline CDR1 and CDR2 sequences are SNHLY and FYNNEI. The CDR3 extends over 11 amino acids. CDR3 protein: CASSVSVGYTF. CDR3 nucleotides: TGTGCCAGCAGTGTTAGTGTTGGCTACACCTTC.

The rearrangement uses TRBV4-3 and TRBJ1-2, with D perhaps TRBD1 (5 bases). V lost 1 base, J lost 6 bases, and 18 bases lay in between. CDR1 is LGHNA, CDR2 YSLEER, per germline. This CDR3 region has 16 residues. Here the CDR3 reads CASSQAVRGVSDGYTF. The CDR3 nucleotides are TGCGCCAGCAGCCAAGCGGTTCGGGGGGTATCGGATGGCTACACCTTC.

Many counts were recorded for this clonotype. This sequence joins TRBV29-1 and TRBJ2-2; 7 bases align to TRBD2. In germline, CDR1 is SQVTM, CDR2 ANQGSEA. This CDR3 is built from 14 residues. Unmatched junction bases numbered 11, after V lost 6 bases and J lost 7 bases. The CDR3 sequence: CSVKWGGPGGELFF. The CDR3 DNA is TGCAGCGTCAAGTGGGGAGGGCCTGGCGGGGAGCTGTTTTTT.

This clonotype was observed a few times. The chain couples TRBV10-3 to TRBJ2-7; 8 nucleotides align to TRBD2. Germline V gene data show CDR1 as ENHRY and CDR2 as SYGVKD. This CDR3 is 16 amino acids long. After removal of 11 bases from V and 3 bases from J, the junction contained 18 bases not matched to a gene. The CDR3 DNA reads as TGTGCCCCCGACCGCGGGGGGAACTTCAGTGGCTACGAGCAGTACGTC. Its protein product is CAPDRGGNFSGYEQYV.

This clonotype was counted a few times. This chain uses TRBV12-3 or TRBV12-4 with TRBJ2-1; TRBD2 matches 10 bases. V gave up 7 bases and J gave up 6 bases; unmatched junction bases: 6. This CDR3 spans 14 amino acids. This chain's CDR3 is CASTQSGRGNEQFF. The CDR3 nucleotides are TGTGCCAGCACCCAAAGCGGGAGGGGCAATGAGCAGTTCTTC.

This clonotype was counted a few times. V usage is TRBV7-3 and J usage is TRBJ2-1; 9 bases match TRBD2. CDR1 is SGHTA, CDR2 FQGTGA, per germline. The CDR3 sequence is 14 residues long. Trimming at V came to 4 bases and at J to 4 bases, leaving 2 bases not matched to a gene. CDR3 amino acids: CASSSSGMYNEQFF. Written as DNA, the CDR3 is TGTGCCAGCAGCTCTAGCGGGATGTACAATGAGCAGTTCTTC.

This clonotype was counted between two and nine times. The V call is TRBV21-1, the J call TRBJ2-1; the DNA was not compared with TRBD2, the D call given in the table. TRBV21-1 represents a pseudogene. This CDR3 spans 16 amino acids. CDR3 nucleotide sequence: TGTGCCAGCAGCAAACTTGGGGGACTAGCACACAATGAGCAGTTCTTC. It encodes CASSKLGGLAHNEQFF.

The sample holds a few counts of this clonotype. This CDR3 is CASSPPGLANNEQFF. DNA for the CDR3: TGTGCCAGCAGTCCCCCGGGACTAGCGAACAATGAGCAGTTCTTC. The chain couples TRBV28 to TRBJ2-1; 10 bases fit TRBD2. The V gene's germline CDR1 is MDHEN and CDR2 SYDVKM. This CDR3 is 15 amino acids long. V was pared by 5 bases and J by 5 bases, with 6 bases of the junction left unmatched.

The chain carries TRBV4-3 and TRBJ2-3, with 8 positions matching TRBD2. The CDR3 is 18 amino acids. In germline, CDR1 is LGHNA, CDR2 YSLEER. The V gene end was trimmed by 4 bases and the J gene end by 3 bases; junction bases not matched to a gene: 15. The CDR3 nucleotides are TGCGCCAGCAGCCTACTAGCGGCGGGGAGCGGTTTGACAGATACGCAGTATTTT. Translating it yields CASSLLAAGSGLTDTQYF.

The chain couples TRBV12-3 or TRBV12-4 to TRBJ2-2, with 9 nucleotides matching TRBD2. The CDR3 covers 16 residues. Trimming took 1 base from V and 4 from J; bases not matched to a gene: 4. CDR3 DNA sequence: TGTGCCAGCAGTTTAGGCGGGGGGGCGGGCACCGGGGAGCTGTTTTTT. The encoded protein is CASSLGGGAGTGELFF.

In this sample, this clonotype turned up a few times. This sequence joins TRBV18 and TRBJ2-1, with D hard to call. The CDR3 covers 13 residues. V was trimmed by 4 bases and J by 8 bases, leaving 12 bases between them. CDR1 is KGHSH and CDR2 is LQKENI in the germline V gene. The CDR3 sequence is CASSRRSNDEQFF. In nucleotides, the CDR3 is TGTGCCAGCTCACGACGGTCCAACGATGAGCAGTTCTTC. Drawing the rest from reference TRBV18 and TRBJ2-1, the complete variable domain is NAGVMQNPRHLVRRRGQEARLRCSPMKGHSHVYWYRQLPEEGLKFMVYLQKENIIDESGMPKERFSAEFPKEGPSILRIQQVVRGDSAAYFCASSRRSNDEQFFGPGTRLTVL.

The rearrangement joins TRBV29-1 to TRBJ2-5; 8 bases map to TRBD2. This CDR3 has 15 residues. Germline V CDR1 and CDR2: SQVTM, ANQGSEA. The ends lost 6 bases at V and 10 bases at J; junction bases unmatched: 19. CDR3 DNA: TGCAGCGTGGGACTAGGCGGGAGGCCGGGGATAGGCCAGTACTTC. This gives the protein CSVGLGGRPGIGQYF.

This clonotype was seen a few times. The V call is TRBV12-3 or TRBV12-4, the J call TRBJ1-2, with D tentatively TRBD1 (5 bases). With 5 bases removed from V and 1 base from J, the gap between germline ends came to 11 bases. CDR3 length: 14 amino acids. CDR3: CASSPGGGNYGYTF. CDR3 DNA: TGTGCCAGCAGTCCCGGGGGAGGTAACTATGGCTACACCTTC.

This clonotype has just a few counts. The chain is built from TRBV3-1 and TRBJ2-5; 9 nucleotides match TRBD1. The V gene's germline CDR1 is LGHDT and CDR2 YNNKEL (reference sequence). The CDR3 contains 14 residues. The V gene end was trimmed by 10 bases and the J gene end by 4 bases; junction bases not matched to a gene: 10. The DNA for the CDR3 is TGTGCCAACCTTACAGGGGGCCGGAGAGAGACCCAGTACTTC. Its protein is CANLTGGRRETQYF.

In this sample, this clonotype turned up a few times. The gene calls are TRBV28 and TRBJ1-6; possibly TRBD1 for D (5 bases). Germline CDR1 and CDR2: MDHEN and SYDVKM. Trimming left V 2 bases short and J 14 bases short, with 16 bases between. CDR3 length: 14 residues. CDR3 amino acids: CASSLDRSTTTLHF. In nucleotides, the CDR3 is TGTGCCAGCAGTTTAGACAGATCCACGACCACCCTCCACTTT.

This chain connects TRBV29-1 to TRBJ2-5; unclear D gene. The CDR3 sequence is 14 residues long. The V end lost 4 bases, the J end lost 4 bases, and 16 bases lay between the germline ends. Germline CDR1 SQVTM, CDR2 ANQGSEA. CDR3 region: CSVGRTEDRETQYF. CDR3 DNA: TGCAGCGTTGGCCGGACGGAAGATAGAGAGACCCAGTACTTC.

CDR3: CSARGSGSGPYNEQFF. The CDR3 DNA reads TGCAGTGCTAGGGGTAGCGGGAGTGGACCCTACAATGAGCAGTTCTTC. This rearrangement joins TRBV20-1 to TRBJ2-1; TRBD2 matches at 9 bases. Trimming at V came to 3 bases and at J to 2 bases, leaving 8 bases not matched to a gene. The CDR3 consists of 16 residues. Germline V gene data show CDR1 as DFQATT and CDR2 as SNEGSKA (reference sequence).

The chain carries TRBV29-1 and TRBJ1-4, with D uncertain. Germline CDR1 is SQVTM and CDR2 is ANQGSEA. The germline V and J ends were trimmed by 6 bases and 8 bases, with 13 bases remaining between them. This CDR3 contains 12 residues. CDR3 protein: CSVGGFAEKLFF. The CDR3 DNA reads TGCAGCGTAGGCGGGTTTGCGGAAAAACTGTTTTTT. The complete variable domain, with remaining parts taken from reference TRBV29-1 and TRBJ1-4, reads SAVISQKPSRDICQRGTSLTIQCQVDSQVTMMFWYRQQPGQSLTLIATANQGSEATYESGFVIDKFPISRPNLTFSTLTVSNMSPEDSSIYLCSVGGFAEKLFFGSGTQLSVL.

This clonotype was counted a few times. The chain has TRBV7-8 and TRBJ2-7; 7 bases are shared with TRBD1. CDR1 and CDR2 from the germline V gene are SGHVS and FQNEAQ. Germline trimming cut 0 bases from V and 4 bases from J; bases unmatched to any gene: 6. The CDR3 is 15 amino acids. The CDR3 spells CASSLAAQGSYEQYF. The CDR3 DNA follows: TGTGCCAGCAGCTTAGCGGCACAGGGGTCTTACGAGCAGTACTTC.

This clonotype was recorded a few times. V is TRBV9 and J is TRBJ2-6; D is unresolved. Trimming left V 0 bases short and J 1 base short, with 11 bases between. This CDR3 has 17 amino acids. CDR1 is SGDLS, CDR2 YYNGEE, per germline. Here the CDR3 reads CASSVVTAWSGANVLTF. The CDR3 coding sequence is TGTGCCAGCAGCGTAGTCACTGCTTGGTCTGGGGCCAACGTCCTGACTTTC.

V usage is TRBV6-2 or TRBV6-3 and J usage is TRBJ2-7; 7 positions agree with TRBD1. V lost 6 bases, J lost 6 bases, and 14 bases stayed unmatched. CDR1 is MNHEY and CDR2 is SVGEGT in the germline V gene. The CDR3 spans 15 residues. CDR3 protein: CASSRSHWAGGEQYF. The DNA of the CDR3 is TGTGCCAGCAGCCGGAGCCATTGGGCAGGGGGCGAGCAGTACTTC.

The V and J genes are TRBV11-2 and TRBJ2-3, with TRBD2 matching over 15 bases. Germline trimming cut 6 bases from V and 2 bases from J; bases unmatched to any gene: 9. The CDR3 totals 18 residues. Germline V gives CDR1 SGHAT, CDR2 FQNNGV. The CDR3 bases are TGTGCCAGCAGTTACCCGGGACTAGCGGGAGGAGTCACAGATACGCAGTATTTT. Protein product: CASSYPGLAGGVTDTQYF.

This clonotype was seen ten or more times. This chain connects TRBV11-2 to TRBJ2-2, with 7 bases matching TRBD2. The CDR3 has 15 residues. Germline V lookup: CDR1 SGHAT, CDR2 FQNNGV. V shed 3 bases and J 2 bases; nucleotides not matched to a gene: 3. In DNA form, the CDR3 reads TGTGCCAGCAGCTTCGGAGCGGGAAACACCGGGGAGCTGTTTTTT. Translating it yields CASSFGAGNTGELFF.

This clonotype was observed many times. The chain links TRBV6-5 to TRBJ2-7; D is undetermined. Germline V gene sequence: CDR1 MNHEY, CDR2 SVGAGI. V lost 0 bases, J lost 3 bases, and 12 bases lay in between. There are 15 residues in the CDR3. The CDR3 DNA follows: TGTGCCAGCAGTTACTCTGACACGTATATCTACGAGCAGTACTTC. It is translated as CASSYSDTYIYEQYF.

This clonotype was seen a handful of times. The chain's CDR3 is CATSRQHIDRYTF. CDR3 DNA sequence: TGTGCCACCAGCAGACAACACATCGACCGCTACACCTTC. The chain employs TRBV15 and TRBJ1-2; D not resolved. CDR1 and CDR2 from the germline V gene are LNHNV and YYDKDF (reference sequence). V lost 2 bases and J 9 bases, leaving 13 bases between the germline ends. CDR3 size: 13 residues. Complete variable domain (other parts from reference TRBV15 and TRBJ1-2): DAMVIQNPRYQVTQFGKPVTLSCSQTLNHNVMYWYQQKSSQAPKLLFHYYDKDFNNEADTPDNFQSRRPNTSFCFLDIRSPGLGDTAMYLCATSRQHIDRYTFGSGTRLTVV.

This clonotype has only a few counts. The CDR3 nucleotides are TGTGCCACCAGTGATCGAAAGGGGGGTAGGACCTACAATGAGCAGTTCTTC. Its translation: CATSDRKGGRTYNEQFF. The chain combines TRBV24-1 with TRBJ2-1, with D perhaps matching TRBD1 or TRBD2 (6 bases each). Per germline, CDR1 KGHDR and CDR2 SFDVKD. Deletions cut 3 bases from V and 2 bases from J, with 16 bases between. The CDR3 loop spans 17 amino acids.

The chain uses TRBV12-3 or TRBV12-4 and TRBJ1-4; D not resolved. Deletions cut 5 bases from V and 8 bases from J, with 15 bases between. This CDR3 contains 14 residues. Here the CDR3 reads CASSRIVMPEKLFF. The CDR3 nucleotides are TGTGCCAGCAGTAGGATCGTAATGCCGGAAAAACTGTTTTTT.

This clonotype was seen more than once but under ten times. The J gene is TRBJ2-3, the V gene TRBV10-3, with D maybe TRBD2 (5 bases). The CDR3 is made up of 14 amino acids. Trimming removed 11 bases at V and 0 bases at J, with 15 bases between. Germline V lookup: CDR1 ENHRY, CDR2 SYGVKD. CDR3 DNA: TGTGCCGCGTCAAGCGGAGCTAGCACAGATACGCAGTATTTT. This gives the protein CAASSGASTDTQYF.

This clonotype occurred a few times. The chain has TRBV6-1 and TRBJ1-3; unclear D gene. The ends were cut back, 7 bases at V and 0 bases at J, with 19 bases in the middle. The germline CDR1 and CDR2 sequences are MNHNS and SASEGT. This CDR3 has 17 residues. The CDR3 DNA reads TGTGCCAGCACCTATGGACGGCTCCGAATCTCTGGAAACACCATATATTTT. Its translation: CASTYGRLRISGNTIYF.